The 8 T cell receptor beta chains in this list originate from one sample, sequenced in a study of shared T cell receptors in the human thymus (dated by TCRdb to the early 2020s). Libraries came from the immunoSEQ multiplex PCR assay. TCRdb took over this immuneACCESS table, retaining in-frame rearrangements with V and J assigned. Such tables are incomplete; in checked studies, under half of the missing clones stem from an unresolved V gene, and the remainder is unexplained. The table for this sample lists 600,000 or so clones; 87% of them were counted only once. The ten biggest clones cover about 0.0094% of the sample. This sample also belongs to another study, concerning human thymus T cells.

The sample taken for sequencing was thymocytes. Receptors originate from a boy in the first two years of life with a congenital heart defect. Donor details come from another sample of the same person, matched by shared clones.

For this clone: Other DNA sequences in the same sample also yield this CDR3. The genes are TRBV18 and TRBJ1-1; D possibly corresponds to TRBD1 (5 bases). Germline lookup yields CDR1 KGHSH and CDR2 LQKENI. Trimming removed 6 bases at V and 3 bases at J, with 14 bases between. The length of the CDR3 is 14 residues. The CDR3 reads CASSPSGGDTEAFF. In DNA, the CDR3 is TGTGCCAGCTCTCCGTCGGGGGGGGACACTGAAGCTTTCTTT.

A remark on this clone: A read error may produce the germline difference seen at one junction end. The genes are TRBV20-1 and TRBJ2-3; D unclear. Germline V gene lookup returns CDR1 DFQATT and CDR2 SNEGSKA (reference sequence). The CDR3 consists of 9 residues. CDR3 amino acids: CSARWRLNF. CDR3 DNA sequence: TGCAGTGCTAGATGGAGACTGAATTTT.

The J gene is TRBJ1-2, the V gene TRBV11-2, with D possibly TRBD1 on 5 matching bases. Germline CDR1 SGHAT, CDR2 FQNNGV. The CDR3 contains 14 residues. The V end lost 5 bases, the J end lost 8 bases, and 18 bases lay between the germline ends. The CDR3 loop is CASSRGTAPGGYTF. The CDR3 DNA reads TGTGCCAGCAGCCGCGGGACGGCCCCGGGAGGCTACACCTTC.

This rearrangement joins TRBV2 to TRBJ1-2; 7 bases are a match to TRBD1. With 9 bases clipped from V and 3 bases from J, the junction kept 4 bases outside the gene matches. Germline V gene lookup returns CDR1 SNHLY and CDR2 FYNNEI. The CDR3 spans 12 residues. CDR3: CARQGKYYGYTF. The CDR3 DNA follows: TGTGCCAGACAGGGGAAATACTATGGCTACACCTTC.

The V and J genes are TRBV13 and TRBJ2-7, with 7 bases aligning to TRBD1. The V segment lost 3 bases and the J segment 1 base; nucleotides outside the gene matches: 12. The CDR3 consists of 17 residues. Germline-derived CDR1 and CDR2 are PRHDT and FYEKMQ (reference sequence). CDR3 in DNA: TGTGCCAGCAGCTTGAGAAGTCCGGGACAGAGATCCTACGAGCAGTACTTC. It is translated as CASSLRSPGQRSYEQYF.

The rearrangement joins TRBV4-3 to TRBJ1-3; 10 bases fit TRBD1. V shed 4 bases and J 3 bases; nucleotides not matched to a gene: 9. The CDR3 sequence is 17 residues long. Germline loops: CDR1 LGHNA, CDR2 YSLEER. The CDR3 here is CASSRKRQGAFGNTIYF. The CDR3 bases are TGCGCCAGCAGCCGAAAGAGACAGGGGGCTTTTGGAAACACCATATATTTT.

CDR3 in amino acids: CASSLYFHLGHNQETQYF. CDR3 in DNA: TGTGCCAGCAGTTTGTATTTCCACTTGGGACACAACCAAGAGACCCAGTACTTC. V is TRBV27 and J is TRBJ2-5; D is perhaps TRBD1 (6 bases). Trimming stripped 3 bases from V and 0 bases from J, with 20 bases between. The CDR3 runs 18 residues. The germline CDR1 and CDR2 sequences are MNHEY and SMNVEV (reference sequence).

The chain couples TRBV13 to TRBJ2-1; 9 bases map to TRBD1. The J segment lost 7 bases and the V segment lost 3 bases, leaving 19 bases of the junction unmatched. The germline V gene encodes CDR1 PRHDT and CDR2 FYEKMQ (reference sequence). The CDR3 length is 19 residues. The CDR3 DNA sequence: TGTGCCAGCAGCTTGGACCGGGACAGGGAACGGCGGAAGGGGAATGAGCAGTTCTTC. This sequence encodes CASSLDRDRERRKGNEQFF.